These 20 T cell receptor beta chains originate from one sample sequenced in a study of blood T cell repertoires in COVID-19. Data came from immunoSEQ multiplex PCR; TCRdb stores just in-frame clones and leaves some out. The sample has about 320,000 clones, about nine tenths seen once; the top ten hold 2% to 3%. Sequencing used PBMCs or T cells enriched from blood (not recorded which). The receptor source for this set is a man in his sixties who had recovered from COVID-19.

The gene calls are TRBV27 and TRBJ2-7; TRBD1 aligns across 10 bases. From germline, CDR1 is MNHEY and CDR2 SMNVEV (reference sequence). Trimming at V came to 4 bases and at J to 6 bases, leaving 6 bases not matched to a gene. The CDR3 loop spans 14 amino acids. The CDR3 sequence: CASSSTGTGVEQYF. Written as DNA, the CDR3 is TGTGCCAGCAGTTCCACCGGGACAGGGGTCGAGCAGTACTTC.

The CDR3 DNA reads as TGTGCCAGCAGTTATATAGGGGGCCGGGTGAACACTGAAGCTTTCTTT. Amino acids: CASSYIGGRVNTEAFF. The chain carries TRBV6-2 or TRBV6-3 and TRBJ1-1; the match to TRBD1 covers 7 bases. This CDR3 is 16 amino acids long. Germline CDR1 and CDR2: MNHEY and SVGEGT. V shed 3 bases and J 0 bases; nucleotides not matched to a gene: 7.

V usage is TRBV2 and J usage is TRBJ1-1; 8 nucleotides agree with TRBD1. With 4 bases clipped from V and 1 base from J, the junction kept 2 bases outside the gene matches. CDR3 length: 14 amino acids. The germline V gene encodes CDR1 SNHLY and CDR2 FYNNEI. The CDR3 region is CASSVGQGNTEAFF. The CDR3 DNA follows: TGTGCCAGCAGTGTTGGACAGGGGAACACTGAAGCTTTCTTT.

This clone was seen just once. The rearrangement links TRBV7-9 to TRBJ1-3, with 11 bases identical to TRBD1. J lost 4 bases, V lost 6 bases, and 2 bases had no gene match. CDR1 SEHNR and CDR2 FQNEAQ come from the germline V gene (reference sequence). The CDR3 runs 14 residues. CDR3 region: CASRDRGPGNTIYF. The CDR3 region has the DNA TGTGCCAGCAGGGACAGGGGGCCCGGAAACACCATATATTTT.

V and J are TRBV9 and TRBJ2-6; D gene ambiguous. The germline V gene encodes CDR1 SGDLS and CDR2 YYNGEE. The CDR3 contains 14 residues. V was shortened by 3 bases and J by 2 bases, with 6 bases between the two germline ends. CDR3: CASSDFAGANVLTF. The CDR3 DNA sequence: TGTGCCAGCAGCGACTTCGCTGGGGCCAACGTCCTGACTTTC. Using reference TRBV9 and TRBJ2-6 for the parts outside the CDR3, the full variable domain is DSGVTQTPKHLITATGQRVTLRCSPRSGDLSVYWYQQSLDQGLQFLIQYYNGEERAKGNILERFSAQQFPDLHSELNLSSLELGDSALYFCASSDFAGANVLTFGAGSRLTVL.

The chain carries TRBV30 and TRBJ1-1; 7 bases agree with TRBD1. Germline V lookup: CDR1 GTSNPN, CDR2 SVGIG (reference sequence). Trimming took 3 bases from V and 2 from J; bases not matched to a gene: 9. This CDR3 region has 15 residues. The CDR3 reads CAWRLPRGGNTEAFF. In DNA, the CDR3 is TGTGCCTGGAGGCTCCCCCGAGGGGGCAACACTGAAGCTTTCTTT.

V and J are TRBV28 and TRBJ1-2; D is perhaps TRBD1 (6 bases). Germline V gene lookup returns CDR1 MDHEN and CDR2 SYDVKM. The germline V and J ends were trimmed by 5 bases and 2 bases, with 9 bases remaining between them. The CDR3 loop spans 13 amino acids. In DNA, the CDR3 is TGTGCCAGCAGTGGACAGAGGAACTATGGCTACACCTTC. This encodes CASSGQRNYGYTF.

The V call is TRBV6-5, the J call TRBJ1-2, with D unresolved. Germline V lookup: CDR1 MNHEY, CDR2 SVGAGI. This CDR3 has 13 residues. V gave up 6 bases and J gave up 5 bases, with 13 bases separating them. The CDR3 sequence: CASRAPGSYGYTF. Written as DNA, the CDR3 is TGTGCCAGCAGAGCCCCGGGATCATATGGCTACACCTTC.

The genes are TRBV6-5 and TRBJ2-7; TRBD2 is a possible D gene (6 bases). CDR1 and CDR2 from the germline V gene are MNHEY and SVGAGI. The CDR3 loop spans 14 amino acids. The V end lost 8 bases, the J end lost 7 bases, and 21 bases lay between the germline ends. CDR3 sequence reads: CASALVGLRGEQYF. CDR3 coding DNA: TGTGCCAGCGCCTTAGTGGGACTTCGGGGTGAGCAGTACTTC.

The chain joins TRBV4-1 to TRBJ2-7; 10 nucleotides match TRBD1. CDR1 and CDR2 from the germline V gene are MGHRA and YSYEKL. This CDR3 has 14 amino acids. J lost 5 bases, V lost 4 bases, and 5 bases had no gene match. The CDR3 here is CASSRTGGSHEQYF. CDR3 nucleotide sequence: TGCGCCAGCAGCCGGACAGGGGGGTCCCACGAGCAGTACTTC.

This rearrangement joins TRBV4-1 to TRBJ2-5; D is possibly TRBD1 (6 bases). Germline CDR1 MGHRA, CDR2 YSYEKL. V shed 4 bases and J shed 5 bases, with 14 bases lying between them. The CDR3 consists of 14 residues. The CDR3 region has the DNA TGCGCCAGCAGCCCCGGGACACAAAGGGAGACCCAGTACTTC. Translating it yields CASSPGTQRETQYF.

The J gene is TRBJ1-6, the V gene TRBV25-1; TRBD1 matches at 7 bases. J gave up 5 bases and V 5 bases, and 9 bases lay outside the gene matches. This CDR3 is 16 amino acids long. Per the germline V gene, CDR1 is MGHDK and CDR2 is SYGVNS. The CDR3 sequence is CASSMGTEIDNSPLHF. As DNA, the CDR3 is TGTGCCAGCAGTATGGGGACAGAAATAGATAATTCACCCCTCCACTTT.

The rearrangement joins TRBV5-1 to TRBJ1-1; TRBD1 aligns across 10 bases. CDR3 length: 18 residues. The V gene's germline CDR1 is SGHRS and CDR2 YFSETQ. J gave up 0 bases and V 5 bases, and 13 bases lay outside the gene matches. CDR3: CASRYSPGTGVVNTEAFF. The CDR3 region has the DNA TGCGCCAGCAGATATAGCCCCGGGACAGGGGTAGTGAACACTGAAGCTTTCTTT.

The DNA of the CDR3 is TGTGCCAGCAGCTCAGGGACAGGGGGACACCTATACAATGAGCAGTTCTTC. Residues: CASSSGTGGHLYNEQFF. The rearrangement uses TRBV7-6 and TRBJ2-1; 11 bases align to TRBD1. The CDR3 is 17 residues long. In germline, CDR1 is SGHVS, CDR2 FNYEAQ. The ends lost 4 bases at V and 4 bases at J; junction bases unmatched: 9.

This chain uses TRBV19 with TRBJ1-1; D remains unclear. Germline V gene lookup returns CDR1 LNHDA and CDR2 SQIVND (reference sequence). The CDR3 has 12 amino acids. Trimming removed 4 bases from V and 11 bases from J, with 14 bases in between. CDR3 nucleotides: TGTGCCAGTAGTAACGACCGGCGGGATGCTTTCTTT. It translates to CASSNDRRDAFF.

This sequence joins TRBV7-8 and TRBJ2-1; TRBD2 matches at 11 bases. V dropped 5 bases and J dropped 15; count of bases not matched to a gene: 12. CDR1 and CDR2 from the germline V gene are SGHVS and FQNEAQ. The CDR3 has 14 amino acids. CDR3 sequence reads: CASSHPGLADTGFF. The DNA of the CDR3 is TGTGCCAGCAGCCATCCGGGACTAGCGGACACTGGGTTCTTC.

This clone was observed once. The CDR3 here is CASRTGFSYNEQFF. As DNA, the CDR3 is TGTGCCAGCAGAACAGGTTTCTCCTACAATGAGCAGTTCTTC. The chain joins TRBV25-1 to TRBJ2-1; D might be TRBD1 (5 bases). V was clipped by 6 bases and J by 0 bases, with 9 bases between them. This CDR3 is 14 amino acids long. The V gene's germline CDR1 is MGHDK and CDR2 SYGVNS.

This clone has a single count. The sample carries other DNA sequences with the same CDR3. The rearrangement uses TRBV9 and TRBJ1-2; a weak D match, TRBD1 (5 bases). Trimming left V 0 bases short and J 6 bases short, with 9 bases between. CDR1 is SGDLS and CDR2 is YYNGEE in the germline V gene. The CDR3 covers 13 residues. CDR3 sequence reads: CASSVGGADGYTF. The DNA of the CDR3 is TGTGCCAGCAGCGTAGGTGGGGCGGATGGCTACACCTTC. Based on the CDR3 plus reference TRBV9 and TRBJ1-2, the full variable domain is DSGVTQTPKHLITATGQRVTLRCSPRSGDLSVYWYQQSLDQGLQFLIQYYNGEERAKGNILERFSAQQFPDLHSELNLSSLELGDSALYFCASSVGGADGYTFGSGTRLTVV.

V gene TRBV11-2 combines with J gene TRBJ2-5, with TRBD1 as a possible D gene (6 bases). Germline-derived CDR1 and CDR2 are SGHAT and FQNNGV. CDR3 length equals 15 residues. Deletions cut 4 bases from V and 4 bases from J, with 16 bases between. The CDR3 spells CASSSARGQRETQYF. The CDR3 region has the DNA TGTGCCAGCAGCTCCGCCAGGGGCCAGCGAGAGACCCAGTACTTC.

This clone was observed a handful of times. The chain links TRBV12-3 or TRBV12-4 to TRBJ2-7; tentatively, D is TRBD1 (6 bases). The CDR3 covers 12 residues. With 6 bases removed from V and 3 bases from J, the gap between germline ends came to 9 bases. The CDR3 spells CASSQTGYEQYF. CDR3 bases: TGTGCCAGCAGCCAGACAGGCTACGAGCAGTACTTC.